The next 22 T cell receptor beta chains were all read from a single sample in a study of vaccination effects on CD4 cells after COVID-19. These receptors are not linked to any known antigen. Clones were read by immunoSEQ multiplex PCR, and TCRdb kept only the in-frame ones, dropping some. The sample holds about 19,000 clones, roughly 72% seen once. Before sequencing took place, the ViraFEST assay used viral peptide pools to expand antigen-specific CD4+ T cells. Culture lasted about 11 days before CD4+ T cell isolation. This individual tested PCR-positive for SARS-CoV-2 infection between March and December 2020. Sample: CD4+ T cells from PBMCs cultured with SARS-CoV-2 spike peptides, taken before COVID-19 vaccination. All receptors derive from a human donor who had a prior SARS-CoV-2 infection.

The J gene is TRBJ2-1, the V gene TRBV4-2, with 9 bases that match TRBD1. The CDR3 sequence is 16 residues long. V gave up 4 bases and J gave up 8 bases; unmatched junction bases: 12. Germline V gene lookup returns CDR1 LGHNA and CDR2 YNFKEQ. The CDR3: CASSLSPGQGIDEQFF. The DNA for the CDR3 is TGTGCCAGCAGCCTCTCCCCGGGACAGGGAATCGATGAGCAGTTCTTC.

This chain uses TRBV4-2 with TRBJ1-4; D gene unclear. Germline V gene data show CDR1 as LGHNA and CDR2 as YNFKEQ. CDR3 length: 17 amino acids. Trimming shortened V by 0 bases and J by 7 bases, and 18 bases separated the two germline ends. CDR3 bases: TGTGCCAGCAGCCAAGACTTATCTAAGATAATAGGTGAAAAACTGTTTTTT. Protein: CASSQDLSKIIGEKLFF.

This clone came up a few times. The chain recombines TRBV7-9 with TRBJ2-5; D is uncertain. The CDR3 spans 15 residues. Germline CDR1 and CDR2: SEHNR and FQNEAQ (reference sequence). V gave up 3 bases and J gave up 2 bases, with 13 bases separating them. For the CDR3, the DNA is TGTGCCAGCAGCTTTTGGACCCATGGGCAAGAGACCCAGTACTTC. Translation: CASSFWTHGQETQYF.

This clone was detected only a few times. V is TRBV4-1 and J is TRBJ1-2; D ambiguous. The CDR3 is 12 residues long. V was cut by 5 bases and J by 2 bases, with 6 bases left in between. CDR1 is MGHRA, CDR2 YSYEKL, per germline. CDR3 bases: TGCGCCAGCAGCGGGCTGAACTATGGCTACACCTTC. Protein sequence: CASSGLNYGYTF.

The V gene is TRBV5-6, the J gene TRBJ2-2, with 7 bases aligning to TRBD1. Unmatched junction bases numbered 10, after V lost 4 bases and J lost 4 bases. This CDR3 region has 16 residues. Germline V CDR1 and CDR2: SGHDT, YYEEEE. Here the CDR3 DNA reads TGTGCCAGCAGCCAATATCCGGGACAGCGCACCGGGGAGCTGTTTTTT. Protein sequence: CASSQYPGQRTGELFF.

This chain connects TRBV2 to TRBJ2-7; D perhaps matches TRBD2 (6 bases). CDR1 is SNHLY, CDR2 FYNNEI, per germline. This CDR3 region has 13 residues. V was trimmed by 6 bases and J by 2 bases, leaving 11 bases between them. CDR3 region: CASRRDSAYEQYF. The CDR3 DNA reads TGTGCCAGCAGAAGGGACTCCGCCTACGAGCAGTACTTC.

The gene calls are TRBV6-5 and TRBJ1-2; 8 positions agree with TRBD1. The germline gives CDR1 MNHEY, CDR2 SVGAGI. The CDR3 consists of 14 residues. V lost 8 bases to trimming and J lost 8 bases; unmatched junction nucleotides: 13. CDR3 region: CASARGTRGHGYTF. The CDR3 bases are TGTGCCAGCGCCAGAGGAACCAGGGGGCACGGCTACACCTTC.

The chain recombines TRBV7-2 with TRBJ1-2, with 7 bases aligning to TRBD1. Per germline, CDR1 SGHTA and CDR2 FQGNSA. V was pared by 2 bases and J by 0 bases, with 3 bases of the junction left unmatched. The CDR3 runs to 15 residues. This CDR3 reads CASSLTGQSNYGYTF. The CDR3 bases are TGTGCCAGCAGCTTAACGGGACAGTCTAACTATGGCTACACCTTC.

The J gene is TRBJ1-2, the V gene TRBV27, with D unclear. The CDR3 runs to 14 residues. V was trimmed by 7 bases and J by 2 bases, leaving 14 bases between them. The V gene's germline CDR1 is MNHEY and CDR2 SMNVEV (reference sequence). CDR3 bases: TGTGCCAGCAATGTAGTGGGCAGAAACTATGGCTACACCTTC. Its translation: CASNVVGRNYGYTF.

This chain links TRBV11-2 with TRBJ2-7; D not certain. V lost 2 bases and J 2 bases, leaving 10 bases between the germline ends. Germline-derived CDR1 and CDR2 are SGHAT and FQNNGV. CDR3 length equals 14 residues. For the CDR3, the DNA is TGTGCCAGCAGCTTATGGACCGTAGCCTACGAGCAGTACTTC. Translation: CASSLWTVAYEQYF.

This chain links TRBV7-9 with TRBJ2-1; 10 bases are shared with TRBD2. The junction had 9 bases not matched to a gene; V was cut back by 3 bases and J by 7 bases. The CDR3 sequence is 16 residues long. The germline gives CDR1 SEHNR, CDR2 FQNEAQ (reference sequence). The CDR3 DNA sequence: TGTGCCAGCAGCTTGAAACCTAGCGGGAGTGGTAATGAGCAGTTCTTC. It is translated as CASSLKPSGSGNEQFF.

The chain carries TRBV11-2 and TRBJ2-5; D perhaps matches TRBD2 (6 bases). The germline CDR1 and CDR2 sequences are SGHAT and FQNNGV. The germline V and J ends were trimmed by 5 bases and 3 bases, with 28 bases remaining between them. The CDR3 extends over 19 amino acids. DNA for the CDR3: TGTGCCAGCAGCCCTAGTGGGTGGGTTGCGGGGTCTAGGAAAGAGACCCAGTACTTC. Translating gives CASSPSGWVAGSRKETQYF. Complete variable domain (other parts from reference TRBV11-2 and TRBJ2-5): EAGVAQSPRYKIIEKRQSVAFWCNPISGHATLYWYQQILGQGPKLLIQFQNNGVVDDSQLPKDRFSAERLKGVDSTLKIQPAKLEDSAVYLCASSPSGWVAGSRKETQYFGPGTRLLVL.

The J gene is TRBJ2-2, the V gene TRBV5-1; D not resolved. Germline V gene sequence: CDR1 SGHRS, CDR2 YFSETQ. V was pared by 0 bases and J by 4 bases, with 7 bases between. This CDR3 spans 14 amino acids. The chain's CDR3 is CASSLVPRTGELFF. CDR3 in DNA: TGCGCCAGCAGCTTGGTGCCGCGCACCGGGGAGCTGTTTTTT.

This clone has a handful of counts. The gene calls are TRBV14 and TRBJ2-7; D is unresolved. V lost 3 bases to trimming and J lost 1 base, with 10 bases between them. The CDR3 extends over 14 amino acids. The germline V gene encodes CDR1 SGHDN and CDR2 FVKESK. The CDR3 protein is CASSHWRSSYEQYF. In DNA form, the CDR3 reads TGTGCCAGCAGCCATTGGCGCAGTTCCTACGAGCAGTACTTC.

The rearrangement links TRBV9 to TRBJ1-4, with D possibly matching TRBD1 (5 bases). From germline, CDR1 is SGDLS and CDR2 YYNGEE. V dropped 3 bases and J dropped 1 base, with 7 bases sitting between them. CDR3 length: 14 residues. The CDR3, as DNA: TGTGCCAGCAGCGCGGGGGGAACTAATGAAAAACTGTTTTTT. It yields the protein CASSAGGTNEKLFF. The full variable domain, with the rest looked up from reference TRBV9 and TRBJ1-4, is DSGVTQTPKHLITATGQRVTLRCSPRSGDLSVYWYQQSLDQGLQFLIQYYNGEERAKGNILERFSAQQFPDLHSELNLSSLELGDSALYFCASSAGGTNEKLFFGSGTQLSVL.

This clone showed up just once. The genes are TRBV18 and TRBJ1-3; D not certain. The CDR3 has 13 amino acids. Trimming pared 3 bases from V and 9 bases from J, leaving 12 bases between. Germline-derived CDR1 and CDR2 are KGHSH and LQKENI. CDR3 amino acids: CASSPDPDSTIYF. The CDR3 region has the DNA TGTGCCAGCTCACCGGACCCCGATAGCACCATATATTTT.

The chain couples TRBV20-1 to TRBJ2-1; 10 nucleotides agree with TRBD2. Trimming removed 3 bases from V and 0 bases from J; junction bases left unmatched: 14. CDR3 length equals 19 residues. Germline V gene sequence: CDR1 DFQATT, CDR2 SNEGSKA (reference sequence). This chain's CDR3 is CSASVGLAGARGSYNEQFF. The CDR3 DNA follows: TGCAGTGCTAGTGTGGGTCTAGCGGGGGCCCGGGGCTCCTACAATGAGCAGTTCTTC.

V gene TRBV7-2 combines with J gene TRBJ2-4; D is uncertain. Germline CDR1 is SGHTA and CDR2 is FQGNSA. CDR3 length: 14 residues. V lost 5 bases to trimming and J lost 9 bases, with 17 bases between them. CDR3 loop: CASSISTTGSIQYF. The CDR3 bases are TGTGCCAGCAGCATATCCACGACGGGTAGCATTCAGTACTTC.

This clone was observed a single time. CDR3 in amino acids: CASSETLGTETQYF. CDR3 DNA sequence: TGTGCCAGCAGTGAGACTCTCGGTACAGAGACCCAGTACTTC. V usage is TRBV2 and J usage is TRBJ2-5, with D unresolved. The V gene's germline CDR1 is SNHLY and CDR2 FYNNEI. CDR3 length: 14 residues. Trimming stripped 3 bases from V and 4 bases from J, with 12 bases between.

This chain connects TRBV15 to TRBJ2-3; D might be TRBD2 (6 bases). Trimming took off 0 bases at V and 7 bases at J, with 17 bases between the two ends. Germline V gene sequence: CDR1 LNHNV, CDR2 YYDKDF (reference sequence). The CDR3 runs 16 residues. The DNA for the CDR3 is TGTGCCACCAGCAGAGATGTTGCGGGAATTGCTTATACGCAGTATTTT. Amino acid sequence: CATSRDVAGIAYTQYF.

Relative to its sample, this clone is large (0.1 to 1%). J is TRBJ1-1 and V is TRBV12-3 or TRBV12-4; D gene unclear. V dropped 4 bases and J dropped 7 bases, with 7 bases sitting between them. The CDR3 runs 11 residues. The CDR3 loop reads CASSSGLEAFF. Written as DNA, the CDR3 is TGTGCCAGCAGTTCAGGACTTGAAGCTTTCTTT.

This rearrangement joins TRBV7-9 to TRBJ2-2; maybe TRBD2 (5 bases). The CDR3 has 14 residues. Germline CDR1 SEHNR, CDR2 FQNEAQ (reference sequence). Trimming stripped 1 base from V and 5 bases from J, with 8 bases between. CDR3 sequence: CASSLVRGTGELFF. In nucleotides, the CDR3 is TGTGCCAGCAGCTTAGTACGGGGTACCGGGGAGCTGTTTTTT. The complete variable domain, with remaining parts taken from reference TRBV7-9 and TRBJ2-2, reads DTGVSQNPRHKITKRGQNVTFRCDPISEHNRLYWYRQTLGQGPEFLTYFQNEAQLEKSRLLSDRFSAERPKGSFSTLEIQRTEQGDSAMYLCASSLVRGTGELFFGEGSRLTVL.